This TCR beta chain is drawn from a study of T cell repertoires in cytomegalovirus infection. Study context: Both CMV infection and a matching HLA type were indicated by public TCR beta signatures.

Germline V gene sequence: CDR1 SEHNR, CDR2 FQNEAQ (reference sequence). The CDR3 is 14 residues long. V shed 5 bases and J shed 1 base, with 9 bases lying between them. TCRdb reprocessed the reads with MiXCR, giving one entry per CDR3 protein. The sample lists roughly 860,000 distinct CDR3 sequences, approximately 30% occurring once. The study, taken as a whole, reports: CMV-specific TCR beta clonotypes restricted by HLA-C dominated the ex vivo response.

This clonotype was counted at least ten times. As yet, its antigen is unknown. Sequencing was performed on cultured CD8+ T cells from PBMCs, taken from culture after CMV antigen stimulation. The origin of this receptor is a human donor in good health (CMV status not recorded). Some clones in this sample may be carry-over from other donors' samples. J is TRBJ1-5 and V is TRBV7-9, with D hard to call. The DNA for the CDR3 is TGTGCCAGCAGCCGGGCAGCCAGCAATCAGCCCCAGCATTTT. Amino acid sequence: CASSRAASNQPQHF.